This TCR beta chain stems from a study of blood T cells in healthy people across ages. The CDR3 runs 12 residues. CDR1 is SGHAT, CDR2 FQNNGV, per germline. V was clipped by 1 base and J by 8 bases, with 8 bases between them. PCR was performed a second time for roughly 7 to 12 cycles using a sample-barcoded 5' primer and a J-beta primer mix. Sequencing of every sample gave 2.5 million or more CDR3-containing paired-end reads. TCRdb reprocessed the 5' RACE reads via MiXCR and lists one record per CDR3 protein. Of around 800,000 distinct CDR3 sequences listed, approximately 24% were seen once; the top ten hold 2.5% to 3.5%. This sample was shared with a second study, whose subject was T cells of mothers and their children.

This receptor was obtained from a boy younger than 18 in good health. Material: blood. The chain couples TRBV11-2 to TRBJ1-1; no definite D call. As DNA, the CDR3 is TGTGCCAGCAGCTTAGCAGTAGGGGAAGCTTTCTTT. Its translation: CASSLAVGEAFF.